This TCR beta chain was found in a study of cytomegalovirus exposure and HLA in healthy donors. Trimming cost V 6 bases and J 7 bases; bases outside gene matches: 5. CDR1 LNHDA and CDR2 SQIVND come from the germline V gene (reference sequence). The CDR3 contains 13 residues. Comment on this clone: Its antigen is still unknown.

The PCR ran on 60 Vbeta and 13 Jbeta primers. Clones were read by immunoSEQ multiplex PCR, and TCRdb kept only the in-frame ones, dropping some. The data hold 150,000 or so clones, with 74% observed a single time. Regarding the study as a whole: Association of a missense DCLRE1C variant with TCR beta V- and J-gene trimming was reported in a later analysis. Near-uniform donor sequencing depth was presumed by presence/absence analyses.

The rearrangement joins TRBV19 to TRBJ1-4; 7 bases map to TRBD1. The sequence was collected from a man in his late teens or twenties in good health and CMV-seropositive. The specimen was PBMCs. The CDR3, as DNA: TGTGCCAGTAGGGTGACAGGGAGTGAAAAACTGTTTTTT. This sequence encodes CASRVTGSEKLFF.